Listed here is a single TCR beta chain. The data were obtained in a study of cytomegalovirus exposure and HLA in healthy donors. 60 Vbeta and 13 Jbeta primers were used in PCR. The protocol was immunoSEQ multiplex PCR, while the TCRdb copy is restricted to in-frame clones and leaves out a portion. Of about 130,000 clones in the sample, about 71% were seen once. Germline V gives CDR1 SGHNT, CDR2 YENEEA. The CDR3 is 14 amino acids. What was sequenced was PBMCs. This receptor was obtained from a woman in her forties or fifties in good health and CMV-seronegative. The chain employs TRBV11-3 and TRBJ2-5; TRBD1 is a possible D gene (6 bases). The end of the DNA fits TRBJ2-7 better, so the J call may be wrong. CDR3 protein: CASSLRDKTYEQYF. CDR3 coding DNA: TGTGCCAGCAGCCTCCGGGACAAAACCTACGAGCAGTACTTC.